These T cell receptor beta chains were read from a single sample in a study of cytomegalovirus exposure and HLA in healthy donors. The assay was immunoSEQ multiplex PCR, and TCRdb's table has in-frame clones only and misses some. The data contain 60,000 to 100,000 clones, around 79% of them seen just once; the ten biggest clones take up less than 2%. Source material: PBMCs. Every receptor here comes from a man aged 35-49 years in good health and CMV-seronegative. Both conserved end residues are part of each CDR3. D genes are given only for firm matches. Some rows mark clone size as missing; the rest say once, few, many or name a class of expanded clone.

>TRBD2|TRBJ2-7|once|TRBV28
TGTGCCAGCAGTTCCCTTAAGCGGGAGGGCCCCTACGAGCAGTACTTC
CASSSLKREGPYEQYF
>TRBD2|TRBJ2-1|NA|TRBV11-2
TGTGCCAGCAGCTTAGGGGCAGCGGGAGCAAATGAGCAGTTCTTC
CASSLGAAGANEQFF
>TRBD2|TRBJ2-1|NA|TRBV4-1
TGCGCCAGCAGCCAACCGACTAGCGGGAAACCCAATGAGCAGTTCTTC
CASSQPTSGKPNEQFF
>TRBD1|TRBJ1-1|NA|TRBV15
TGTGCCACCAGCCTCGACAGGGGGAACACTGAAGCTTTCTTT
CATSLDRGNTEAFF
>NA|TRBJ1-2|NA|TRBV28
TGTGCCAGCAGTTTGCAGGACGGACATCTTAACTATGGCTACACCTTC
CASSLQDGHLNYGYTF
>NA|TRBJ1-5|NA|TRBV28
TGTGCCAGTCTAAAGGATTGGACAGTAGGCAATCAGCCCCAGCATTTT
CASLKDWTVGNQPQHF
>TRBD1|TRBJ2-7|NA|TRBV11-1
TGTGCCAGCAGCTCCGACAGGGAAGGCGAGCAGTACTTC
CASSSDREGEQYF
>TRBD2|TRBJ2-1|NA|TRBV9
TGTGCCAGCAGCACACTAGCGGGAGTTTACAATGAGCAGTTCTTC
CASSTLAGVYNEQFF
>TRBD1|TRBJ2-7|NA|TRBV7-9
TGTTCCAGCAGCTTACCAATTGCCCAGGGGGTTTCCTACGAGCAGTACTTC
CSSSLPIAQGVSYEQYF
>NA|TRBJ2-7|few|TRBV28
TGTGCCAGCAGTTTCCCGCCGTCCTACGAGCAGTACTTC
CASSFPPSYEQYF
>NA|TRBJ1-1|few|TRBV28
TGTGCCAGCAGGCCAACCGGGATTAACACTGAAGCTTTCTTT
CASRPTGINTEAFF
>TRBD2|TRBJ2-5|NA|TRBV6-5
TGTGCCAGCAGTTACTGGGGAGGGCAATTGGAGACCCAGTACTTC
CASSYWGGQLETQYF
>TRBD2|TRBJ2-5|NA|TRBV6-5
TGTGCCGTTCGAGGGAGGGCCTTCGGAGAGACCCAGTACTTC
CAVRGRAFGETQYF
>TRBD2|TRBJ2-6|NA|TRBV7-3
TGTGCCAGCAGCTTATCTTCTAGCGGGTATAACTCTGGGGCCAACGGCCTGACTTTC
CASSLSSSGYNSGANGLTF
>NA|TRBJ2-1|NA|TRBV6-5
TGTGCCAGCAAGGGAGCAGCTGAGCAGTTCTTC
CASKGAAEQFF
>TRBD2|TRBJ2-7|few|TRBV7-9
TGTTCCAGCAGCTTTAATTTTAATAGGGCGGGAGCCAGCTACGAGCAGTACTTC
CSSSFNFNRAGASYEQYF
>NA|TRBJ1-2|NA|TRBV2
TGTGCCAGCAGTGACCCACAGAACTATGGCTACACCTTC
CASSDPQNYGYTF
>NA|TRBJ2-1|NA|TRBV7-8
TGTGCCAGCAGCCGGCGGGGGGTTGGGACAGGGATTCAGGATGAGCAGTTCTTC
CASSRRGVGTGIQDEQFF
>NA|TRBJ2-1|NA|TRBV29-1
TGCAGCGAACTACGGGGGAATGAGCAGTTCTTC
CSELRGNEQFF
>TRBD2|TRBJ2-1|NA|TRBV7-3
TGTGCCAGCAGTATAGGAGCGGGAGGCCTCAATGAGCAGTTCTTC
CASSIGAGGLNEQFF
>TRBD2|TRBJ2-1|NA|TRBV7-3
TGTGCCAGCAGCTTAACGTTTTCGGGACTAGCAAGTGAGCAGTTCTTC
CASSLTFSGLASEQFF
>NA|TRBJ2-3|NA|TRBV19
TGTGCCAGTGGCCCTCCCTCGTTTGCCAGGTGGACAGATACGCAGTATTTT
CASGPPSFARWTDTQYF
>NA|TRBJ1-6|NA|TRBV19
TGTGCCAGTACCGAGAGGAATAATTCACCCCTCCACTTT
CASTERNNSPLHF
>NA|TRBJ2-1|few|TRBV7-9
TGTGCCAGCAGCCCTCGGAATGAGCAGTTCTTC
CASSPRNEQFF
>TRBD2|TRBJ2-7|NA|TRBV27
TGTGCCAGCAGTTTGGGGGGGAGGGCCGAGTACGAGCAGTACTTC
CASSLGGRAEYEQYF
>NA|TRBJ1-4|NA|TRBV5-5
TGTGCCAGCAGCTTGCGTGCGGGGGCCGCAACTAATGAAAAACTGTTTTTT
CASSLRAGAATNEKLFF
>TRBD1|TRBJ1-2|NA|TRBV10-2
TGCGCCAGCAGCGCCGGGACAGCTAACTATGGCTACACCTTC
CASSAGTANYGYTF
>TRBD2|TRBJ2-7|NA|TRBV28
TGTGCCAGCAACCTAGCGGGATTCTACGAGCAGTACTTC
CASNLAGFYEQYF
>NA|TRBJ2-5|NA|TRBV13
TGTGCCAGCAGCATGGACGGTAGCGGCGAGACCCAGTACTTC
CASSMDGSGETQYF
>TRBD1|TRBJ1-2|NA|TRBV28
TGTGCCAGCAGTGCAACGACAGGGGGGTGGGATGGCTACACCTTC
CASSATTGGWDGYTF
>NA|TRBJ2-5|few|TRBV28
TGTGCCAGCAGTTTCTCCTATCAGGACAGAAAAGAGACCCAGTACTTC
CASSFSYQDRKETQYF
>NA|TRBJ2-6|NA|TRBV9
TGTGCCAGCAGCGTAGGTGAGTCTGGGGCCAACGTCCTGACTTTC
CASSVGESGANVLTF
>TRBD1|TRBJ2-7|NA|TRBV6-1
TGTGCCAGCAGTGATGAGGGGGCGCGCTCCCTGGAGCAGTACTTC
CASSDEGARSLEQYF
>TRBD1|TRBJ2-2|NA|TRBV6-1
TGTGCCAGCAGTGACGAAGACAGGGGGCTTTGGACCGGGGAGCTGTTTTTT
CASSDEDRGLWTGELFF
>NA|TRBJ2-7|NA|TRBV6-5
TGTGCCAGCAGTCGGAGTTGGGCCTACGAGCAGTACTTC
CASSRSWAYEQYF
>NA|TRBJ2-5|NA|TRBV7-7
TGTGCCTCGTCGTCTTCAGAGGCCGCAGCCGGGACCCAGTACTTC
CASSSSEAAAGTQYF
>NA|TRBJ2-2|NA|TRBV5-1
TGCGCCAGCAGCCCGCTACTAGGAGGGACCGGGGAGCTGTTTTTT
CASSPLLGGTGELFF
>NA|TRBJ2-7|NA|TRBV2
TGTGCCAGCAGGGCCACCGGGAGCCAGCTCTACGAGCAGTACTTC
CASRATGSQLYEQYF
>NA|TRBJ2-7|NA|TRBV6-1
TGTGCCAGCAGTGAAGGGACATCCCGTACCTACGAGCAGTACTTC
CASSEGTSRTYEQYF
>TRBD2|TRBJ2-3|NA|TRBV5-5
TGTGCCAGCAGCTCACTAGCGGGAGTGGTCACAGATACGCAGTATTTT
CASSSLAGVVTDTQYF
>NA|TRBJ1-5|NA|TRBV7-6
TGTGCCAGCAGCTTAAGCCGGGGCAATCAGCCCCAGCATTTT
CASSLSRGNQPQHF
>NA|TRBJ2-2|NA|TRBV30
TGTGCCTGGGACTACAATTCTGTCACCGGGGAGCTGTTTTTT
CAWDYNSVTGELFF
>NA|TRBJ1-4|few|TRBV6-1
TGTGCCAGCAGTGATTGGCAGGGGAGTGAAAAACTGTTTTTT
CASSDWQGSEKLFF
>TRBD1|TRBJ1-2|NA|TRBV19
TGTGCCAGTACCGACACCGGGACAGGGCACTATGGCTACACCTTC
CASTDTGTGHYGYTF
>TRBD1|TRBJ1-4|NA|TRBV6-5
TGTGCCAGCAGTGGGACAGGGACGCGAGCGGAAAAACTGTTTTTT
CASSGTGTRAEKLFF
>TRBD1|TRBJ2-7|NA|TRBV30
TGTGCCTGGAGTAAAGGGACAGCCTACGAGCAGTACTTC
CAWSKGTAYEQYF
>TRBD1|TRBJ2-7|NA|TRBV7-9
TGTTCCAGCAGCCGTGGGTCAGGGGGCGCGGGAGAGCAGTACTTC
CSSSRGSGGAGEQYF
>NA|TRBJ1-5|NA|TRBV7-9
TGTGCCAGCAGTAGGGGTGGGGGGGGAGAATATAGCAATCAGCCCCAGCATTTT
CASSRGGGGEYSNQPQHF
>NA|TRBJ2-3|NA|TRBV5-4
TGTGCCAGCAGCTTGTATACAGATACGCAGTATTTT
CASSLYTDTQYF
>TRBD1|TRBJ2-3|NA|TRBV5-1
TGCGCCAGCACTAGAGGTTTGCGGGACAGGGGGCATTCTAGCACAGATACGCAGTATTTT
CASTRGLRDRGHSSTDTQYF
>NA|TRBJ2-1|NA|TRBV2
TGTGCCAGCAGTGAGGAGGCCCGGGTCTCCAATGAGCAGTTCTTC
CASSEEARVSNEQFF
>NA|TRBJ2-7|NA|TRBV29-1
TGCAGCGGAGGCGGCGGAGGGGCGGGCGAGCAGTACTTC
CSGGGGGAGEQYF